Below, 30 T cell receptor beta chains from the same sample are listed, as sequenced in a study of blood T cell repertoires in COVID-19. Produced via immunoSEQ multiplex PCR; TCRdb's table is partial and in-frame only. The sample carries 350,000 or so clones, around 80% recorded once. The sequencing input was peripheral blood. All receptors derive from a man aged 25 to 45 with active or convalescent COVID-19.

Ten or more counts support this clone. The CDR3 spells CAGGFPDTNTEAFF. DNA for the CDR3: TGTGCCGGCGGATTTCCGGACACGAACACTGAAGCTTTCTTT. This chain links TRBV7-9 with TRBJ1-1, with a possible D match to TRBD1 (5 bases). Trimming removed 11 bases at V and 1 base at J, with 17 bases between. This CDR3 has 14 residues. Germline values: CDR1 SEHNR, CDR2 FQNEAQ (reference sequence).

V and J are TRBV9 and TRBJ1-5; D perhaps matches TRBD1 (6 bases). The V and J ends lost 3 bases and 9 bases respectively, with 16 bases between them. This CDR3 is 14 amino acids long. Germline V lookup: CDR1 SGDLS, CDR2 YYNGEE. The CDR3 region is CASSDDRNLGPQHF. Here the CDR3 DNA reads TGTGCCAGCAGCGACGACAGGAATCTTGGGCCCCAGCATTTT.

The V gene is TRBV7-7, the J gene TRBJ2-1, with 8 bases fitting TRBD2. Germline values: CDR1 SSHAT, CDR2 FNYEAQ (reference sequence). This CDR3 spans 16 amino acids. Trimming took 5 bases from V and 2 from J; bases not matched to a gene: 8. Written as DNA, the CDR3 is TGTGCCAGCAGCCCTCAAGCGGGAGTCCCCTACAATGAGCAGTTCTTC. Translated, it gives CASSPQAGVPYNEQFF. Full variable domain (rest looked up from reference TRBV7-7 and TRBJ2-1): GAGVSQSPRYKVTKRGQDVTLRCDPISSHATLYWYQQALGQGPEFLTYFNYEAQPDKSGLPSDRFSAERPEGSISTLTIQRTEQRDSAMYRCASSPQAGVPYNEQFFGPGTRLTVL.

The rearrangement links TRBV4-3 to TRBJ2-7; 7 bases match TRBD1. Germline V gene lookup returns CDR1 LGHNA and CDR2 YSLEER. There are 13 residues in the CDR3. J gave up 5 bases and V 6 bases, and 7 bases lay outside the gene matches. CDR3 in DNA: TGCGCCAGCAGTCTGCGTGACAGGGACGAGCAGTACTTC. It translates to CASSLRDRDEQYF.

The CDR3 protein is CASSPLTGYQETQYF. The DNA for the CDR3 is TGTGCCAGCAGCCCATTGACAGGGTACCAAGAGACCCAGTACTTC. This chain joins TRBV7-6 and TRBJ2-5; 7 positions match TRBD1. Losses at the gene ends were 5 bases for V and 0 bases for J; bases not matched to a gene: 6. This CDR3 has 15 amino acids. CDR1 is SGHVS, CDR2 FNYEAQ, per germline.

The V gene is TRBV6-2 or TRBV6-3, the J gene TRBJ2-3; 9 bases are shared with TRBD2. Germline-derived CDR1 and CDR2 are MNHEY and SVGEGT. With 5 bases clipped from V and 4 bases from J, the junction kept 7 bases outside the gene matches. CDR3 length: 15 residues. The CDR3 nucleotides read TGTGCCAGCAGTGTCACTAGCGGGCAGGCAGATACGCAGTATTTT. It specifies CASSVTSGQADTQYF.

The rearrangement joins TRBV24-1 to TRBJ2-6; possibly TRBD1 for D (7 bases). Germline CDR1 is KGHDR and CDR2 is SFDVKD. The CDR3 sequence is 20 residues long. The V end was cut by 3 bases, the J end by 1 base, with 21 bases between. Here the CDR3 reads CATSDPGPTGDSSGANVLTF. Written as DNA, the CDR3 is TGTGCCACCAGTGATCCGGGGCCCACAGGGGACTCATCTGGGGCCAACGTCCTGACTTTC.

The chain uses TRBV11-3 and TRBJ2-1; 11 positions match TRBD2. Germline trimming cut 5 bases from V and 4 bases from J; bases unmatched to any gene: 13. The length of the CDR3 is 18 residues. Germline V lookup: CDR1 SGHNT, CDR2 YENEEA. Written as DNA, the CDR3 is TGTGCCAGCAGCATTCCCTTCACGACTAGCGGGGTGTACAATGAGCAGTTCTTC. Translation gives CASSIPFTTSGVYNEQFF.

This clone has only a few counts. Relative to the germline gene, one junction end is altered; a read error may explain this. The chain combines TRBV30 with TRBJ2-2; weak D call: TRBD2 (6 bases). There are 13 residues in the CDR3. Germline V gene sequence: CDR1 GTSNPN, CDR2 SVGIG (reference sequence). CDR3 loop: CARRARRTGELFF. In DNA, the CDR3 is TGTGCCCGGAGGGCCAGGAGGACCGGGGAGCTGTTTTTT.

The gene calls are TRBV6-5 and TRBJ1-1; D is perhaps TRBD1 (5 bases). Germline values: CDR1 MNHEY, CDR2 SVGAGI. Trimming left V 5 bases short and J 6 bases short, with 16 bases between. The CDR3 has 14 amino acids. The CDR3 bases are TGTGCCAGCAGTCGACCCGGGGGGGGTGCTGAAGCTTTCTTT. Translation gives CASSRPGGGAEAFF.

This sequence joins TRBV5-5 and TRBJ2-2; 9 bases align to TRBD2. The CDR3 has 18 residues. CDR1 and CDR2 from the germline V gene are SGHKS and YYEKEE (reference sequence). Germline trimming cut 4 bases from V and 3 bases from J; bases unmatched to any gene: 13. CDR3 in amino acids: CASSPGGSGGVDTGELFF. In nucleotides, the CDR3 is TGTGCCAGCAGCCCTGGGGGTAGCGGGGGTGTCGACACCGGGGAGCTGTTTTTT.

Concerning this clone: This CDR3 is also generated by other DNA sequences in the sample. The chain recombines TRBV5-5 with TRBJ1-5, with D perhaps TRBD1 (6 bases). Between the trimmed V and J ends, which lost 6 bases and 0 bases, there was a span of 22 bases. The CDR3 has 18 residues. CDR1 and CDR2 from the germline V gene are SGHKS and YYEKEE (reference sequence). The CDR3 nucleotides read TGTGCCAGCAACGTTAGGCCAGGGGAGGGGTATAGCAATCAGCCCCAGCATTTT. Encoded protein: CASNVRPGEGYSNQPQHF.

V usage is TRBV4-3 and J usage is TRBJ1-6, with 11 bases aligning to TRBD1. After removal of 4 bases from V and 7 bases from J, the junction contained 3 bases not matched to a gene. From germline, CDR1 is LGHNA and CDR2 YSLEER. This CDR3 contains 15 residues. CDR3 amino acids: CASSRRDRGNSPLHF. CDR3 DNA sequence: TGCGCCAGCAGCCGCCGGGACAGGGGGAATTCACCCCTCCACTTT.

The rearrangement uses TRBV6-5 and TRBJ1-5; TRBD1 matches at 12 bases. The CDR3 loop spans 16 amino acids. Germline CDR1 reads MNHEY; CDR2 reads SVGAGI. J was trimmed by 1 base and V by 4 bases; bases with no gene match: 2. The CDR3 nucleotides read TGTGCCAGCAGTTCCGGGACAGGGGGCAGCAATCAGCCCCAGCATTTT. It encodes CASSSGTGGSNQPQHF.

The chain is built from TRBV24-1 and TRBJ2-7; 11 nucleotides agree with TRBD1. With V trimmed by 6 bases and J by 3 bases, 3 bases remained unmatched. The germline V gene has CDR1 KGHDR and CDR2 SFDVKD. There are 14 residues in the CDR3. The chain's CDR3 is CATSHGTGGYEQYF. CDR3 DNA: TGTGCCACCAGTCACGGGACAGGGGGCTACGAGCAGTACTTC.

V gene TRBV19 combines with J gene TRBJ1-4; the match to TRBD1 covers 10 bases. The junction had 9 bases not matched to a gene; V was cut back by 7 bases and J by 10 bases. CDR3 length equals 14 residues. CDR1 and CDR2 (germline): LNHDA, SQIVND (reference sequence). The CDR3 here is CASTSDRGIGKLFF. DNA of the CDR3: TGTGCCAGTACCTCGGACAGGGGGATCGGAAAACTGTTTTTT.

In nucleotides, the CDR3 is TGTGCCAGCAGCTTAGTGACCGGGGGGTTCTACGAGCAGTACTTC. This gives the protein CASSLVTGGFYEQYF. The genes are TRBV7-9 and TRBJ2-7; 7 nucleotides line up with TRBD2. Trimming removed 1 base from V and 3 bases from J; junction bases left unmatched: 6. Germline CDR1 is SEHNR and CDR2 is FQNEAQ (reference sequence). The length of the CDR3 is 15 residues.

This rearrangement joins TRBV4-1 to TRBJ2-1; 8 nucleotides align to TRBD2. CDR3 length: 13 residues. V shed 2 bases, J shed 14 bases, and the junction held 8 bases outside the gene matches. The germline V gene has CDR1 MGHRA and CDR2 YSYEKL. The CDR3 sequence: CASSQQREKTKFF. CDR3 DNA sequence: TGCGCCAGCAGCCAACAGCGGGAGAAAACAAAGTTCTTC.

The sample holds a few counts of this clone. The chain couples TRBV7-2 to TRBJ2-6; no reliable D call. Trimming shortened V by 5 bases and J by 0 bases, and 8 bases separated the two germline ends. This CDR3 spans 15 amino acids. CDR1 is SGHTA and CDR2 is FQGNSA in the germline V gene. The CDR3 reads CASSPASSGANVLTF. The CDR3 DNA reads as TGTGCCAGCAGCCCTGCCAGCTCTGGGGCCAACGTCCTGACTTTC.

V is TRBV4-3 and J is TRBJ2-3; TRBD2 aligns across 7 bases. V was pared by 4 bases and J by 2 bases, with 6 bases of the junction left unmatched. The CDR3 spans 15 residues. Germline values: CDR1 LGHNA, CDR2 YSLEER. As DNA, the CDR3 is TGCGCCAGCAGCCCGTGGGGGGGGGACACAGATACGCAGTATTTT. Translating it yields CASSPWGGDTDTQYF.

V gene TRBV30 combines with J gene TRBJ1-2, with D perhaps matching TRBD1 (5 bases). CDR3 length equals 15 residues. Trimming removed 0 bases at V and 2 bases at J, with 13 bases between. Germline loops: CDR1 GTSNPN, CDR2 SVGIG (reference sequence). CDR3 coding DNA: TGTGCCTGGAGTGTTGGGGGGGGAAGCAACTATGGCTACACCTTC. It codes for CAWSVGGGSNYGYTF.

The chain combines TRBV7-3 with TRBJ2-6; D is uncertain. Germline V CDR1 and CDR2: SGHTA, FQGTGA. Trimming removed 1 base from V and 3 bases from J, with 13 bases in between. The CDR3 runs to 17 residues. The CDR3 coding sequence is TGTGCCAGCAGCTTAAGGGCCCCCCTGGGTGGGGCCAACGTCCTGACTTTC. Translation gives CASSLRAPLGGANVLTF. Looking up the rest from reference TRBV7-3 and TRBJ2-6 gives the full variable domain: GAGVSQTPSNKVTEKGKYVELRCDPISGHTALYWYRQSLGQGPEFLIYFQGTGAADDSGLPNDRFFAVRPEGSVSTLKIQRTERGDSAVYLCASSLRAPLGGANVLTFGAGSRLTVL.

J is TRBJ2-7 and V is TRBV4-1; D possibly corresponds to TRBD2 (5 bases). Trimming took 1 base from V and 6 from J, leaving 19 bases between them. The CDR3 sequence is 16 residues long. The germline V gene has CDR1 MGHRA and CDR2 YSYEKL. CDR3: CASSQVGVALGPEQYF. The CDR3 DNA reads as TGCGCCAGCAGCCAAGTGGGAGTGGCCCTAGGGCCCGAGCAGTACTTC.

The chain uses TRBV29-1 and TRBJ2-1; 9 bases align to TRBD2. The germline gives CDR1 SQVTM, CDR2 ANQGSEA. Germline trimming cut 5 bases from V and 5 bases from J; bases unmatched to any gene: 10. CDR3 length: 15 amino acids. The CDR3 spells CSVSDIGGRDNEQFF. CDR3 sequence (DNA): TGCAGCGTTTCTGACATTGGCGGGAGGGACAATGAGCAGTTCTTC.

The chain carries TRBV11-3 and TRBJ2-1; 11 positions match TRBD1. Germline V CDR1 and CDR2: SGHNT, YENEEA. Trimming cost V 5 bases and J 4 bases; bases outside gene matches: 4. The CDR3 is made up of 15 amino acids. As DNA, the CDR3 is TGTGCCAGCAGCACGGGACAGGGGGAATACAATGAGCAGTTCTTC. Protein sequence: CASSTGQGEYNEQFF.

This chain connects TRBV6-5 to TRBJ1-4, with 9 bases aligning to TRBD1. The CDR3 covers 13 residues. The J segment lost 8 bases and the V segment lost 6 bases, leaving 4 bases of the junction unmatched. From germline, CDR1 is MNHEY and CDR2 SVGAGI. This CDR3 reads CASSRTGDEKLFF. DNA for the CDR3: TGTGCCAGCAGCAGGACAGGGGACGAAAAACTGTTTTTT.

This rearrangement joins TRBV11-3 to TRBJ2-1; 9 positions agree with TRBD2. This CDR3 region has 15 residues. The germline CDR1 and CDR2 sequences are SGHNT and YENEEA. V gave up 0 bases and J gave up 7 bases; unmatched junction bases: 4. The chain's CDR3 is CASSLDGGRVNEQFF. The CDR3 DNA sequence: TGTGCCAGCAGCTTAGACGGCGGGAGGGTTAATGAGCAGTTCTTC.

Comment on this clone: Different DNA sequences within this sample yield the same CDR3. This chain joins TRBV5-4 and TRBJ2-3, with unresolved D. Looked up from germline, CDR1 is SGHNT and CDR2 is YYREEE (reference sequence). The CDR3 contains 15 residues. The V gene lost 0 bases and the J gene lost 2 bases, with 10 bases spanning the gap. The chain's CDR3 is CASSLDSGNTDTQYF. CDR3 DNA: TGTGCCAGCAGCTTGGATTCGGGTAACACAGATACGCAGTATTTT.

This clone was counted once. The V and J genes are TRBV5-1 and TRBJ2-7, with TRBD2 as a possible D gene (5 bases). CDR1 and CDR2 from the germline V gene are SGHRS and YFSETQ. CDR3 length: 15 amino acids. Trimming removed 5 bases from V and 2 bases from J, with 17 bases in between. The CDR3 reads CASRSLRTETYEQYF. In DNA, the CDR3 is TGCGCCAGCAGGTCCCTCCGGACTGAAACCTACGAGCAGTACTTC.

This sequence joins TRBV6-6 and TRBJ1-3; 7 bases are shared with TRBD1. The germline V gene encodes CDR1 MNHNY and CDR2 SVGAGI (reference sequence). The trim removed 0 bases at V and 5 bases at J, leaving 4 bases unmatched. The CDR3 runs to 15 residues. The CDR3 protein is CASSYSTGLRNTIYF. The DNA of the CDR3 is TGTGCCAGCAGTTACTCGACAGGGCTTAGAAACACCATATATTTT.